This passage covers 22 T cell receptor beta chains from one sample sequenced in a study of T cell responses to AZD1222 COVID-19 vaccine. TCRdb's table, derived via immunoSEQ multiplex PCR, lists solely in-frame clones and lacks some. The sample yields 120,000 or so clones, 92% seen once. The sequences come from peripheral blood, collected on day 0 of AZD1222 vaccination. The origin of the receptors is an adult in good health.

The CDR3 reads CASSPQSETGNEQFF. Here the CDR3 DNA reads TGTGCCAGCTCACCACAAAGCGAGACAGGCAATGAGCAGTTCTTC. The chain is built from TRBV18 and TRBJ2-1; maybe TRBD1 (6 bases). CDR3 length: 15 amino acids. CDR1 is KGHSH, CDR2 LQKENI, per germline. Trimming removed 1 base from V and 6 bases from J, with 13 bases in between.

The rearrangement joins TRBV5-4 to TRBJ2-3, with a possible D match to TRBD1 (6 bases). Germline CDR1 is SGHNT and CDR2 is YYREEE (reference sequence). V was shortened by 0 bases and J by 5 bases, with 10 bases between the two germline ends. This CDR3 has 14 amino acids. In DNA form, the CDR3 reads TGTGCCAGCAGCTTGGCCAGGGGAGAAGATACGCAGTATTTT. Translated: CASSLARGEDTQYF.

The rearrangement links TRBV6-5 to TRBJ2-7; 7 nucleotides match TRBD1. The germline V gene encodes CDR1 MNHEY and CDR2 SVGAGI. The CDR3 length is 14 residues. The V segment lost 7 bases and the J segment 0 bases; nucleotides outside the gene matches: 6. This CDR3 reads CASIGTASSYEQYF. The CDR3 DNA follows: TGTGCCAGCATAGGGACAGCAAGCTCCTACGAGCAGTACTTC.

In this sample, this clone turned up once. The chain carries TRBV24-1 and TRBJ2-3; 9 nucleotides agree with TRBD2. With 6 bases clipped from V and 1 base from J, the junction kept 7 bases outside the gene matches. The CDR3 has 16 residues. In germline, CDR1 is KGHDR, CDR2 SFDVKD. The CDR3: CATSRGGGGGTDTQYF. The CDR3 coding sequence is TGTGCCACCAGTCGCGGGGGGGGCGGGGGCACAGATACGCAGTATTTT.

This clone was found a few times. The chain is built from TRBV9 and TRBJ1-1; 10 nucleotides align to TRBD1. Germline V lookup: CDR1 SGDLS, CDR2 YYNGEE. J lost 4 bases, V lost 0 bases, and 0 bases had no gene match. This CDR3 has 14 amino acids. This chain's CDR3 is CASSVGTGGTEAFF. CDR3 nucleotide sequence: TGTGCCAGCAGCGTAGGGACAGGGGGCACTGAAGCTTTCTTT.

This chain connects TRBV5-1 to TRBJ1-1, with D perhaps matching TRBD1 (5 bases). Germline CDR1 SGHRS, CDR2 YFSETQ. Trimming left V 0 bases short and J 4 bases short, with 10 bases between. The CDR3 is 14 amino acids. The CDR3 sequence: CASSLEGQGTEAFF. The CDR3 DNA sequence: TGCGCCAGCAGCTTGGAGGGGCAGGGCACTGAAGCTTTCTTT.

The DNA for the CDR3 is TGTGCCTGGAGTGTACGGTCAGGTACTAGAAATCAGCCCCAGCATTTT. Its protein product is CAWSVRSGTRNQPQHF. The rearrangement uses TRBV30 and TRBJ1-5; no definite D call. This CDR3 has 16 residues. CDR1 is GTSNPN, CDR2 SVGIG, per germline (reference sequence). The ends were cut back, 0 bases at V and 4 bases at J, with 16 bases in the middle. The variable domain in full, completed from reference TRBV30 and TRBJ1-5, reads SQTIHQWPATLVQPVGSPLSLECTVEGTSNPNLYWYRQAAGRGLQLLFYSVGIGQISSEVPQNLSASRPQDRQFILSSKKLLLSDSGFYLCAWSVRSGTRNQPQHFGDGTRLSIL.

This sequence joins TRBV5-6 and TRBJ1-2, with D uncertain. The CDR3 is made up of 14 amino acids. From germline, CDR1 is SGHDT and CDR2 YYEEEE. Trimming shortened V by 0 bases and J by 8 bases, and 14 bases separated the two germline ends. The CDR3 DNA reads as TGTGCCAGCAGCTTGGTTGTCGGAGGCGAGGGCTACACCTTC. It is translated as CASSLVVGGEGYTF.

This clone was found once. The chain carries TRBV4-1 and TRBJ2-3; 13 positions match TRBD2. The junction had 3 bases not matched to a gene; V was cut back by 4 bases and J by 2 bases. The CDR3 has 16 residues. Germline V gene data show CDR1 as MGHRA and CDR2 as YSYEKL. CDR3 nucleotide sequence: TGCGCCAGCAGCCTCACTAGCGGGAGGGTCACAGATACGCAGTATTTT. This sequence encodes CASSLTSGRVTDTQYF.

The rearrangement uses TRBV2 and TRBJ2-2, with 12 bases aligning to TRBD2. The V and J ends lost 5 bases and 4 bases, in that order; junction bases with no gene match: 8. The CDR3 consists of 17 residues. Germline V gene data show CDR1 as SNHLY and CDR2 as FYNNEI. Here the CDR3 DNA reads TGTGCCAGCAGTCTCTCTAGCGGGGGGGCGGGCACCGGGGAGCTGTTTTTT. Its translation is CASSLSSGGAGTGELFF.

The chain couples TRBV6-1 to TRBJ2-3, with 7 bases identical to TRBD2. Germline-derived CDR1 and CDR2 are MNHNS and SASEGT. V was pared by 2 bases and J by 3 bases, with 11 bases of the junction left unmatched. The length of the CDR3 is 17 residues. CDR3 in amino acids: CASSELRAGLGTDTQYF. The CDR3 DNA follows: TGTGCCAGCAGTGAATTAAGAGCGGGGCTGGGGACAGATACGCAGTATTTT.

V gene TRBV6-7 combines with J gene TRBJ1-1; no clear D. TRBV6-7 is classed as an ORF, of uncertain function. V was cut by 0 bases and J by 7 bases, with 15 bases left in between. The CDR3 totals 15 residues. This CDR3 is CASSYSAELWLEAFF. CDR3 coding DNA: TGTGCCAGCAGTTACTCGGCAGAACTTTGGCTTGAAGCTTTCTTT.

The chain combines TRBV11-3 with TRBJ2-3; D is possibly TRBD1 (6 bases). The CDR3 has 12 amino acids. CDR1 and CDR2 from the germline V gene are SGHNT and YENEEA. The V and J ends lost 4 bases and 5 bases respectively, with 7 bases between them. CDR3: CASSSRGDTQYF. In DNA, the CDR3 is TGTGCCAGCAGCTCCAGGGGAGATACGCAGTATTTT.

This sequence joins TRBV28 and TRBJ2-5; possible D gene TRBD2, 5 bases. Germline values: CDR1 MDHEN, CDR2 SYDVKM. CDR3 length equals 17 residues. V shed 3 bases and J shed 5 bases, with 22 bases lying between them. The CDR3 DNA follows: TGTGCCAGCAGTTTTGACTTATACGGCGGCTCGGGGGAGACCCAGTACTTC. This gives the protein CASSFDLYGGSGETQYF.

The chain combines TRBV10-3 with TRBJ2-1; 9 bases match TRBD1. The J segment lost 4 bases and the V segment lost 8 bases, leaving 18 bases of the junction unmatched. The CDR3 spans 18 residues. Per the germline V gene, CDR1 is ENHRY and CDR2 is SYGVKD. This CDR3 is CAILFRGRPGQGYNEQFF. Written as DNA, the CDR3 is TGTGCCATCCTTTTTCGTGGAAGACCGGGACAGGGATACAATGAGCAGTTCTTC.

The chain carries TRBV7-9 and TRBJ1-1; D is perhaps TRBD1 (5 bases). V lost 2 bases, J lost 7 bases, and 26 bases lay in between. This CDR3 region has 18 residues. Germline CDR1 is SEHNR and CDR2 is FQNEAQ (reference sequence). The CDR3 sequence is CASSLPRRDSRRVLEAFF. DNA of the CDR3: TGTGCCAGCAGCTTACCGCGAAGGGACTCTCGGAGAGTACTTGAAGCTTTCTTT.

The chain employs TRBV7-8 and TRBJ2-3, with 7 bases identical to TRBD1. Germline loops: CDR1 SGHVS, CDR2 FQNEAQ. V was clipped by 4 bases and J by 2 bases; unmatched bases: 12. This CDR3 spans 17 amino acids. CDR3 sequence: CASSSRPGQLNTDTQYF. Written as DNA, the CDR3 is TGTGCCAGCAGCTCACGCCCGGGACAGCTTAACACAGATACGCAGTATTTT.

The chain recombines TRBV5-6 with TRBJ2-7, with 8 positions matching TRBD1. There are 12 residues in the CDR3. Looked up from germline, CDR1 is SGHDT and CDR2 is YYEEEE. Trimming removed 4 bases from V and 7 bases from J; junction bases left unmatched: 4. Here the CDR3 reads CASSIQGVEQYF. The CDR3, as DNA: TGTGCCAGCAGCATACAGGGGGTAGAGCAGTACTTC.

The chain links TRBV30 to TRBJ2-7; D gene ambiguous. Per the germline V gene, CDR1 is GTSNPN and CDR2 is SVGIG (reference sequence). The CDR3 extends over 14 amino acids. Trimming took 0 bases from V and 6 from J, leaving 15 bases between them. The CDR3 DNA reads TGTGCCTGGAGTGTACCTCTGAGGCTGGTCGAGCAGTACTTC. Translated, it gives CAWSVPLRLVEQYF. The complete variable domain, with remaining parts taken from reference TRBV30 and TRBJ2-7, reads SQTIHQWPATLVQPVGSPLSLECTVEGTSNPNLYWYRQAAGRGLQLLFYSVGIGQISSEVPQNLSASRPQDRQFILSSKKLLLSDSGFYLCAWSVPLRLVEQYFGPGTRLTVT.

The V and J genes are TRBV7-2 and TRBJ1-5; D is unresolved. CDR1 and CDR2 (germline): SGHTA, FQGNSA. V was shortened by 1 base and J by 3 bases, with 10 bases between the two germline ends. The CDR3 covers 15 residues. Written as DNA, the CDR3 is TGTGCCAGCAGCTTAGTGGTCCAGAACAATCAGCCCCAGCATTTT. Translated: CASSLVVQNNQPQHF.

The rearrangement joins TRBV5-1 to TRBJ1-2; 10 nucleotides agree with TRBD1. CDR1 is SGHRS and CDR2 is YFSETQ in the germline V gene. V was clipped by 4 bases and J by 7 bases; unmatched bases: 13. The CDR3 contains 16 residues. This CDR3 reads CASSHAPGQGFGGYTF. The CDR3 DNA reads as TGCGCCAGCAGCCACGCACCGGGACAGGGGTTCGGTGGCTACACCTTC.

This clone was detected only once. The chain uses TRBV2 and TRBJ1-5; D ambiguous. The CDR3 spans 15 residues. Trimming cost V 6 bases and J 9 bases, with 21 bases left between them. CDR1 is SNHLY, CDR2 FYNNEI, per germline. CDR3 in amino acids: CASRVEALDSSPQHF. DNA for the CDR3: TGTGCCAGCAGGGTAGAGGCTCTGGACTCATCGCCCCAGCATTTT.